This T cell receptor (beta chain) was sequenced during a study of cytomegalovirus exposure and HLA in healthy donors. PCR was performed using 60 Vbeta and 13 Jbeta primers. Using immunoSEQ multiplex PCR, the repertoire was profiled, and TCRdb retains in-frame clones only, with some absent. Among fewer than 200,000 clones listed, about 82% were seen once. Study results and limitations: The records held CMV serostatus as the only immune exposure information. Donors belonging to an Asian-associated ancestry cluster reportedly showed fewer N-insertions in productive TCRs than the approximately 640-donor mean, according to what a later analysis found. In a later analysis, TCR beta V- and J-gene trimming was associated with a missense DCLRE1C variant.

Comments on this clone: The antigen is unknown. The same CDR3 can be traced to other DNA sequences in this sample.

The V and J ends lost 4 bases and 0 bases respectively, with 9 bases between them. This CDR3 is built from 14 residues. Germline V gene lookup returns CDR1 MNHEY and CDR2 SVGAGI. The sequenced sample consisted of PBMCs. This TCR came from a woman aged 30 to 39 in good health and CMV-seropositive. The rearrangement joins TRBV6-5 to TRBJ1-1, with D unresolved. CDR3 bases: TGTGCCAGCAGTTCTACAGCCTTGAACACTGAAGCTTTCTTT. Its protein product is CASSSTALNTEAFF.